A single sample is the source of the 2 T cell receptor beta chains below, sequenced in a study of prognosis after radiotherapy for stage I lung cancer. TCR beta CDR3 amplification from genomic DNA was performed by two-round multiplex PCR. Amplification in first-round PCR relied on primers specific to each TRBV and TRBJ gene. TCRdb re-called the multiplex PCR reads through MiXCR, storing one row per CDR3 protein. This table holds fewer than 40,000 distinct CDR3 sequences, 32% found once. The sample was PBMCs, taken before or after stereotactic body radiation therapy (not recorded which). The source of these receptors is a donor older than 45 with non-small cell lung cancer.

This clonotype was counted at least ten times. The V call is TRBV7-2, the J call TRBJ1-1; no reliable D call. The CDR3 is made up of 13 amino acids. Germline V lookup: CDR1 SGHTA, CDR2 FQGNSA. V lost 1 base to trimming and J lost 8 bases, with 11 bases between them. CDR3 sequence reads: CASSLGRNAEAFF. In DNA, the CDR3 is TGTGCCAGCAGCTTAGGCCGTAATGCCGAAGCTTTCTTT.

The chain joins TRBV6-1 to TRBJ1-5; D call uncertain. The V end was cut by 8 bases, the J end by 6 bases, with 11 bases between. The CDR3 spans 12 residues. Looked up from germline, CDR1 is MNHNS and CDR2 is SASEGT. The CDR3 DNA follows: TGTGCCAGCGGTAGTCGCAGTCAGCCCCAGCATTTT. Protein: CASGSRSQPQHF.